The 3 T cell receptor beta chains below were found in one sample sequenced in a study of blood T cell repertoires in COVID-19. TCRdb's table, derived via immunoSEQ multiplex PCR, lists solely in-frame clones and lacks some. The table shows 280,000 or so clones, with over 85% occurring only once. Sequencing used PBMCs or T cells enriched from blood (not recorded which). Receptors originate from a woman aged 50 to 60 who had been exposed to COVID-19.

V and J are TRBV7-8 and TRBJ1-1, with D perhaps TRBD1 (6 bases). CDR1 and CDR2 (germline): SGHVS, FQNEAQ. The CDR3 is 16 amino acids. V lost 1 base to trimming and J lost 0 bases, with 12 bases between them. CDR3 in DNA: TGTGCCAGCAGCTTAGGAGGGGGGGCCCTGAACACTGAAGCTTTCTTT. Its protein is CASSLGGGALNTEAFF.

CDR3 loop: CASTDGGPGYNEQFF. The CDR3 DNA follows: TGTGCCAGTACCGACGGGGGGCCCGGTTACAATGAGCAGTTCTTC. The chain joins TRBV19 to TRBJ2-1; weak D call: TRBD2 (7 bases). The CDR3 is made up of 15 amino acids. From germline, CDR1 is LNHDA and CDR2 SQIVND (reference sequence). Between the trimmed V and J ends, which lost 7 bases and 4 bases, there was a span of 17 bases.

The CDR3 nucleotides are TGTGCCAGCAGAAACAGGATCATGAACACTGAAGCTTTCTTT. It specifies CASRNRIMNTEAFF. The chain links TRBV2 to TRBJ1-1; D possibly corresponds to TRBD1 (5 bases). The germline V gene encodes CDR1 SNHLY and CDR2 FYNNEI. The CDR3 runs to 14 residues. The V end was cut by 6 bases, the J end by 0 bases, with 11 bases between. Complete variable domain (other parts from reference TRBV2 and TRBJ1-1): EPEVTQTPSHQVTQMGQEVILRCVPISNHLYFYWYRQILGQKVEFLVSFYNNEISEKSEIFDDQFSVERPDGSNFTLKIRSTKLEDSAMYFCASRNRIMNTEAFFGQGTRLTVV.